Below, 10 T cell receptor beta chains from the same sample are listed, as sequenced in a study of cytomegalovirus exposure and HLA in healthy donors. Use of 60 Vbeta and 13 Jbeta primers characterized the PCR. Some clones are missing from TCRdb's copy, which holds only in-frame ones; the method was immunoSEQ multiplex PCR. The sample holds about 130,000 clones, about four fifths seen once. Sequencing was done on a sample of PBMCs. The receptor set was obtained from a male donor in good health and CMV-seronegative.

This rearrangement joins TRBV7-2 to TRBJ2-1, with D unclear. CDR3 length: 15 amino acids. The V end was cut by 1 base, the J end by 3 bases, with 10 bases between. Germline lookup yields CDR1 SGHTA and CDR2 FQGNSA. CDR3 in DNA: TGTGCCAGCAGCTTAGGACTGGTTTTCTACAATGAGCAGTTCTTC. Its protein is CASSLGLVFYNEQFF.

The chain recombines TRBV9 with TRBJ2-3; 8 bases agree with TRBD2. After removal of 0 bases from V and 0 bases from J, the junction contained 9 bases not matched to a gene. The CDR3 sequence is 18 residues long. Germline V gene lookup returns CDR1 SGDLS and CDR2 YYNGEE. The CDR3 nucleotides read TGTGCCAGCAGCGTAGGTGCGGGGGGCAGGAGGAGCACAGATACGCAGTATTTT. This codes for CASSVGAGGRRSTDTQYF.

The chain joins TRBV18 to TRBJ1-3, with D unresolved. The germline gives CDR1 KGHSH, CDR2 LQKENI. This CDR3 spans 15 amino acids. V dropped 1 base and J dropped 0 bases, with 7 bases sitting between them. CDR3 amino acids: CASSPRQSSGNTIYF. DNA for the CDR3: TGTGCCAGCTCACCACGGCAGTCCTCTGGAAACACCATATATTTT.

In this sample, this clone turned up once. The chain employs TRBV5-1 and TRBJ2-1; possible D gene TRBD2, 5 bases. The CDR3 length is 14 residues. Trimming left V 1 base short and J 9 bases short, with 14 bases between. From germline, CDR1 is SGHRS and CDR2 YFSETQ. The CDR3 nucleotides are TGCGCCAGCAGCTTGATAGAGGGTCCGGGTGAGCAGTTCTTC. Its protein product is CASSLIEGPGEQFF.

The V call is TRBV5-4, the J call TRBJ2-5, with 14 bases identical to TRBD2. This CDR3 is 18 amino acids long. V trimming: 4 bases; J trimming: 4 bases; junction bases outside the gene matches: 12. CDR1 is SGHNT and CDR2 is YYREEE in the germline V gene (reference sequence). The DNA of the CDR3 is TGTGCCAGCAGCCAAGGGACTAGCGGGGGTTCTTTGGGAGAGACCCAGTACTTC. It codes for CASSQGTSGGSLGETQYF.

Turning to this clone: The junction differs from germline at one of its ends, possibly a read error. Other DNA sequences within the sample encode an identical CDR3. V and J are TRBV10-3 and TRBJ1-1; tentative D call: TRBD1 (6 bases). This CDR3 contains 14 residues. Germline V lookup: CDR1 ENHRY, CDR2 SYGVKD. CDR3 nucleotides: TGTGCCATCAGTGAGGGGGGCTCGGGCACTGAGGCTTTCTTT. As protein: CAISEGGSGTEAFF.

The chain links TRBV5-4 to TRBJ2-3; TRBD2 matches 8 bases. The trim removed 1 base at V and 4 bases at J, leaving 8 bases unmatched. CDR1 SGHNT and CDR2 YYREEE come from the germline V gene (reference sequence). The CDR3 is 16 amino acids. CDR3 sequence reads: CASSLFRGGSADTQYF. The CDR3 DNA sequence: TGTGCCAGCAGCTTGTTCCGCGGGGGGAGCGCAGATACGCAGTATTTT.

This clone was found a few times. Here the CDR3 reads CAITGTVNSPLHF. CDR3 DNA: TGTGCCATCACGGGGACAGTAAATTCACCCCTCCACTTT. The chain couples TRBV10-3 to TRBJ1-6, with 7 positions matching TRBD1. The CDR3 is 13 amino acids. With V trimmed by 7 bases and J by 7 bases, 4 bases remained unmatched. Germline V gene data show CDR1 as ENHRY and CDR2 as SYGVKD.

This clone was seen just once. This rearrangement joins TRBV6-6 to TRBJ2-7; 8 nucleotides agree with TRBD1. The CDR3 contains 14 residues. J was trimmed by 7 bases and V by 5 bases; bases with no gene match: 10. From germline, CDR1 is MNHNY and CDR2 SVGAGI (reference sequence). The DNA of the CDR3 is TGTGCCAGCAGTACCACAGGGGGGCTGGGGGAGCAGTACTTC. It specifies CASSTTGGLGEQYF.

This clone was picked up one time. The J gene is TRBJ2-7, the V gene TRBV11-2; TRBD1 aligns across 8 bases. V lost 5 bases and J lost 2; bases outside the gene matches: 8. The CDR3 length is 15 residues. The germline gives CDR1 SGHAT, CDR2 FQNNGV. In DNA, the CDR3 is TGTGCCAGCAGCCTTTCAGGACAGGGAACCTACGAGCAGTACTTC. Translated: CASSLSGQGTYEQYF.